These 18 T cell receptor beta chains share one sample of origin, sequenced in a study of blood T cells in healthy people across ages. Sample-barcoded 5' priming and a J-beta primer mix drove a second PCR of 7 to 11 cycles. TCRdb passed the 5' RACE reads through MiXCR, listing each CDR3 protein once. The sample has around 970,000 distinct CDR3 sequences, roughly 51% seen once. The sample taken for sequencing was blood. Every receptor here comes from a woman aged 60-75 years in good health.

The rearrangement links TRBV27 to TRBJ1-1; 7 bases are a match to TRBD1. This CDR3 is built from 18 residues. The junction had 11 bases not matched to a gene; V was cut back by 0 bases and J by 1 base. The germline CDR1 and CDR2 sequences are MNHEY and SMNVEV (reference sequence). The CDR3 nucleotides are TGTGCCAGCAGTTTATCGTTTCGACAGGGCGGAAGGAACACTGAAGCTTTCTTT. The encoded protein is CASSLSFRQGGRNTEAFF.

This clonotype was observed many times. The chain recombines TRBV9 with TRBJ2-6; D not certain. This CDR3 has 15 residues. Germline-derived CDR1 and CDR2 are SGDLS and YYNGEE. With 1 base removed from V and 2 bases from J, the gap between germline ends came to 7 bases. The CDR3 nucleotides are TGTGCCAGCAGCGTATGGGCGCCTGGGGCCAACGTCCTGACTTTC. Amino acids: CASSVWAPGANVLTF.

This sequence joins TRBV3-1 and TRBJ2-1, with 7 bases matching TRBD2. The ends lost 1 base at V and 12 bases at J; junction bases unmatched: 3. Germline values: CDR1 LGHDT, CDR2 YNNKEL (reference sequence). CDR3 length equals 12 residues. The DNA for the CDR3 is TGTGCCAGCAGCCAAGGGCCGGGAGGGCAGTTCTTC. Its translation is CASSQGPGGQFF.

The chain uses TRBV29-1 and TRBJ2-3; D remains unclear. V was cut by 7 bases and J by 6 bases, with 8 bases left in between. Germline V gene lookup returns CDR1 SQVTM and CDR2 ANQGSEA. The CDR3 spans 10 residues. Here the CDR3 reads CSGSSDTQYF. CDR3 DNA sequence: TGCAGCGGGTCTTCGGATACGCAGTATTTT.

V is TRBV15 and J is TRBJ2-3, with a weak D call TRBD2 (6 bases). The germline V gene encodes CDR1 LNHNV and CDR2 YYDKDF (reference sequence). The CDR3 runs 15 residues. V was trimmed by 3 bases and J by 0 bases, leaving 10 bases between them. The CDR3: CATSSRDSSTDTQYF. CDR3 DNA: TGTGCCACCAGCAGCCGGGACTCTAGCACAGATACGCAGTATTTT.

The genes are TRBV28 and TRBJ2-3, with TRBD2 matching 9 bases. The CDR3 length is 17 residues. Trimming removed 2 bases from V and 0 bases from J; junction bases left unmatched: 6. Germline V gene data show CDR1 as MDHEN and CDR2 as SYDVKM. Here the CDR3 DNA reads TGTGCCAGCAGTTTACCCAGTGCGGGAGGGAGCACAGATACGCAGTATTTT. This translates into CASSLPSAGGSTDTQYF.

The rearrangement joins TRBV20-1 to TRBJ1-5; D unclear. V lost 6 bases and J lost 3, with 9 bases in between. The germline gives CDR1 DFQATT, CDR2 SNEGSKA (reference sequence). The length of the CDR3 is 12 residues. In DNA, the CDR3 is TGCAGTGCCCAGGCGTACAATCAGCCCCAGCATTTT. Amino acids: CSAQAYNQPQHF.

The CDR3 is CASRLGSGGYTF. The CDR3 DNA reads as TGTGCCAGCCGGTTGGGAAGTGGTGGCTACACCTTC. The V call is TRBV3-1, the J call TRBJ1-2; no firm D call. The CDR3 consists of 12 residues. Trimming took 8 bases from V and 7 from J, leaving 14 bases between them. The V gene's germline CDR1 is LGHDT and CDR2 YNNKEL (reference sequence).

The V and J genes are TRBV12-3 or TRBV12-4 and TRBJ2-5; a weak D match, TRBD2 (5 bases). Between the trimmed V and J ends, which lost 6 bases and 11 bases, there was a span of 13 bases. This CDR3 region has 11 residues. This CDR3 reads CASRPIGEQYF. As DNA, the CDR3 is TGTGCCAGCAGGCCGATTGGGGAGCAGTACTTC.

The V call is TRBV5-1, the J call TRBJ2-5, with 8 bases identical to TRBD1. TRBJ2-7 matches the DNA end more closely, so the J call is doubtful. Germline V gene sequence: CDR1 SGHRS, CDR2 YFSETQ. The CDR3 totals 14 residues. Here the CDR3 reads CASSLSGTGAEQYF. In DNA form, the CDR3 reads TGCGCCAGCAGCTTATCAGGGACAGGCGCCGAGCAGTACTTC.

This clonotype turned up a few times. CDR3 sequence reads: CASSYRARGDTQYF. For the CDR3, the DNA is TGTGCCAGCAGTTACCGGGCCCGAGGGGATACGCAGTATTTT. V gene TRBV6-6 combines with J gene TRBJ2-3, with D possibly matching TRBD2 (5 bases). The length of the CDR3 is 14 residues. Germline V gene data show CDR1 as MNHNY and CDR2 as SVGAGI (reference sequence). The V gene lost 2 bases and the J gene lost 6 bases, with 12 bases spanning the gap.

The rearrangement joins TRBV9 to TRBJ2-5; tentatively, D is TRBD2 (6 bases). In germline, CDR1 is SGDLS, CDR2 YYNGEE. CDR3 length: 14 amino acids. Between the trimmed V and J ends, which lost 3 bases and 4 bases, there was a span of 13 bases. CDR3 protein: CASSAGGSAETQYF. In DNA form, the CDR3 reads TGTGCCAGCAGCGCCGGAGGGTCTGCAGAGACCCAGTACTTC.

The rearrangement uses TRBV29-1 and TRBJ2-5; D is perhaps TRBD1 (6 bases). Germline-derived CDR1 and CDR2 are SQVTM and ANQGSEA. CDR3 length: 12 residues. V was clipped by 4 bases and J by 9 bases, with 15 bases between them. The CDR3 reads CSVVGAPRAQYF. CDR3 nucleotides: TGCAGCGTTGTGGGGGCACCCCGGGCCCAGTACTTC.

The chain couples TRBV11-2 to TRBJ2-1; 8 bases match TRBD2. The CDR3 has 14 amino acids. Germline assignment: CDR1 SGHAT and CDR2 FQNNGV. V lost 3 bases, J lost 8 bases, and 6 bases stayed unmatched. CDR3 loop: CASSFGGRIYEQFF. The CDR3 nucleotides read TGTGCCAGCAGCTTCGGCGGGAGGATTTATGAGCAGTTCTTC.

The chain carries TRBV7-8 and TRBJ2-5, with a weak D call TRBD2 (5 bases). The germline CDR1 and CDR2 sequences are SGHVS and FQNEAQ. This CDR3 is 17 amino acids long. Trimming removed 1 base at V and 11 bases at J, with 26 bases between. CDR3 sequence reads: CASSLVVFVGSLSAQYF. For the CDR3, the DNA is TGTGCCAGCAGCTTAGTCGTCTTTGTGGGGAGTCTCTCCGCGCAGTACTTC.

This clonotype turned up a few times. The chain employs TRBV12-3 or TRBV12-4 and TRBJ2-4, with unresolved D. The J call is in doubt because the DNA end fits TRBJ2-7 better. The CDR3 spans 13 residues. The CDR3 nucleotides are TGTGCCAGTTCCACTTCTCTGTGGTACGAGCAGTACTTC. Its translation: CASSTSLWYEQYF.

CDR3 sequence reads: CASVGLLSYEQYF. The CDR3 nucleotides read TGTGCCAGCGTCGGACTCTTATCCTACGAGCAGTACTTC. The chain links TRBV6-2 or TRBV6-3 to TRBJ2-7; maybe TRBD2 (5 bases). The CDR3 sequence is 13 residues long. The V end lost 8 bases, the J end lost 1 base, and 12 bases lay between the germline ends. CDR1 and CDR2 from the germline V gene are MNHEY and SVGEGT.

This chain connects TRBV4-2 to TRBJ2-1; 8 bases line up with TRBD2. V dropped 4 bases and J dropped 8; count of bases not matched to a gene: 10. The CDR3 extends over 15 amino acids. Germline V CDR1 and CDR2: LGHNA, YNFKEQ. Written as DNA, the CDR3 is TGTGCCAGCAGCCCCGTATCGGGAGGGTTGGATGAGCAGTTCTTC. Its translation is CASSPVSGGLDEQFF.